The clone carrying this T cell receptor beta chain was seen a handful of times. MiXCR was run by TCRdb on the 5' RACE reads, yielding one entry per CDR3 protein. In the table there are approximately 890,000 distinct CDR3 sequences, 10% to 15% of which are singletons. Only healthy Caucasians were included as donors. V shed 3 bases and J 2 bases; nucleotides not matched to a gene: 6. CDR3 length equals 15 residues. Germline V gives CDR1 DFQATT, CDR2 SNEGSKA (reference sequence). This sample is drawn from a study of identical twins. These records were also assigned to another study, of yellow fever vaccine responses in identical twins.

Sequencing input: PBMCs. The genes are TRBV20-1 and TRBJ2-3; TRBD1 aligns across 9 bases. This clonotype originated in a young woman in good health. The CDR3 loop reads CSARKGTGNTDTQYF. The DNA for the CDR3 is TGCAGTGCTAGGAAGGGGACAGGGAACACAGATACGCAGTATTTT.